This T cell receptor (beta chain) was identified during a study of cytomegalovirus exposure and HLA in healthy donors. Study information: Among about 200 million T cells, an earlier analysis found 90 million to 130 million unique TCR beta sequences. Study-level findings and limits: Later analysis identified a missense DCLRE1C variant that was linked to TCR beta V- and J-gene trimming. The study flagged some 170 TCR beta chains as cytomegalovirus-associated. CMV serostatus stood as the only immune exposure information on hand.

Note on this clone: No antigen is known for it.

The study ran its PCR with 60 Vbeta and 13 Jbeta primers. Repertoires were generated with immunoSEQ multiplex PCR, while TCRdb's copy carries only in-frame clones and drops some. The table includes some 84,000 clones, more than 60% detected once. Sequencing input: PBMCs. This TCR derives from a boy under 18 in good health and CMV-seronegative.

As DNA, the CDR3 is TGTGCCAGCAGCTTGAAGGCTAGCGCGGGACGATCCTACAATGAGCAGTTCTTC. This sequence encodes CASSLKASAGRSYNEQFF. V is TRBV5-4 and J is TRBJ2-1, with D perhaps matching TRBD2 (6 bases). CDR1 and CDR2 (germline): SGHNT, YYREEE (reference sequence). CDR3 length: 18 residues. Trimming cost V 1 base and J 1 base, with 18 bases left between them.